These T cell receptor beta chains were read from a single sample in a study of cytomegalovirus exposure and HLA in healthy donors. The data were produced by immunoSEQ multiplex PCR, yet TCRdb's version contains in-frame clones alone and is incomplete. The profile covers some 200,000 clones, with 70% to 80% appearing a single time and more than 2% taken by the ten largest. The specimen was PBMCs. These TCRs come from a woman aged 25 to 39 in good health and CMV-seropositive. The CDR3 runs from the conserved cysteine through the conserved F or W. A D gene is named only where the DNA matches it firmly. Only some rows state a clone size, as once, few, many or a class for expanded clones.

D gene,J gene,V gene,clone size,CDR3 protein,CDR3 DNA
NA,TRBJ1-4,TRBV6-1,NA,CASRTDFLEKLFF,TGTGCCAGTAGGACGGACTTCTTAGAAAAACTGTTTTTT
NA,TRBJ1-1,TRBV4-1,NA,CASSQGWGKGHTEAFF,TGCGCCAGCAGCCAAGGGTGGGGTAAGGGGCACACTGAAGCTTTCTTT
NA,TRBJ2-3,TRBV9,few,CASSVVAASTDTQYF,TGTGCCAGCAGCGTAGTGGCTGCTAGCACAGATACGCAGTATTTT
TRBD1,TRBJ1-2,TRBV28,NA,CASRPGTVYGYTF,TGTGCCAGCAGGCCCGGGACAGTCTATGGCTACACCTTC
NA,TRBJ1-1,TRBV7-2,NA,CASSLDGQRNTEAFF,TGTGCCAGCAGCTTAGATGGACAGAGAAACACTGAAGCTTTCTTT
NA,TRBJ2-3,TRBV30,NA,CAEGVGAVTDTQYF,TGTGCTGAGGGAGTTGGCGCCGTCACAGATACGCAGTATTTT
NA,TRBJ2-1,TRBV4-1,NA,CASSQDNRVDEQFF,TGCGCCAGCAGCCAAGATAACAGGGTTGATGAGCAGTTCTTC
TRBD1,TRBJ1-2,TRBV2,NA,CASSETRTGGRGGYTF,TGTGCCAGCAGTGAAACCAGGACAGGGGGGCGGGGTGGCTACACCTTC
NA,TRBJ2-5,TRBV28,NA,CASSSNRETQYF,TGTGCCAGCAGTTCCAATAGAGAGACCCAGTACTTC
NA,TRBJ1-1,TRBV18,NA,CASSPERDISNTEAFF,TGTGCCAGCTCACCAGAGAGGGATATATCGAACACTGAAGCTTTCTTT
TRBD1,TRBJ1-4,TRBV5-1,few,CASSSAQGATNEKLFF,TGCGCCAGCAGCTCCGCCCAGGGGGCAACTAATGAAAAACTGTTTTTT
TRBD1,TRBJ1-1,TRBV5-1,NA,CASSLRQGTMNTEAFF,TGCGCCAGCAGCTTAAGACAGGGGACCATGAACACTGAAGCTTTCTTT
NA,TRBJ1-2,TRBV7-2,NA,CASSLDTEYGYTF,TGTGCCAGCAGCTTAGATACAGAGTATGGCTACACCTTC
NA,TRBJ1-2,TRBV5-4,few,CASTDGLLYGYTF,TGTGCCAGCACGGACGGACTGCTATATGGCTACACCTTC
NA,TRBJ1-2,TRBV6-5,NA,CASSQTDNYGYTF,TGTGCCAGCAGTCAGACAGATAACTATGGCTACACCTTC
NA,TRBJ2-6,TRBV11-3,NA,CASSPQGSGANVLTF,TGTGCCAGCAGCCCGCAGGGGTCCGGGGCCAACGTCCTGACTTTC
TRBD1,TRBJ1-1,TRBV30,NA,CVFKQGKSPNTEAFF,TGTGTTTTTAAACAGGGGAAATCCCCAAACACTGAAGCTTTCTTT